This T cell receptor beta chain is drawn from a study of response to subunit inactivated influenza vaccine. MiXCR was run by TCRdb on the RT-PCR reads, yielding one entry per CDR3 protein. The sample yields more than 600,000 distinct CDR3 sequences, less than 20% seen once. The germline gives CDR1 SGHRS, CDR2 YFSETQ. Trimming took off 1 base at V and 2 bases at J, with 8 bases between the two ends. The CDR3 totals 14 residues. Details on this clonotype: A much bigger clone sits one base away, suggesting this may be a read error.

This receptor was taken from a man in his fifties or sixties who received an inactivated influenza vaccine. The sample here was PBMCs from blood, taken about 5 days after vaccination. The genes are TRBV5-1 and TRBJ2-3; TRBD2 might be the D (5 bases). CDR3 sequence reads: CASSLNGDTDTQYF. In DNA form, the CDR3 reads TGCGCCAGCAGCTTGAACGGGGACACAGATACGCAGTATTTT.